The clone carrying this TCR beta chain was recorded at least ten times. Antigen: not known. MiXCR was run by TCRdb on the RT-PCR reads, yielding one entry per CDR3 protein. Among 550,000 to 800,000 distinct CDR3 sequences listed, approximately 13% were seen once. The data belong to a study of response to subunit inactivated influenza vaccine. Study-wide findings and caveats: Each seasonal influenza vaccination recruits few new T cells, the authors suggested.

Trimming removed 5 bases from V and 6 bases from J, with 7 bases in between. Germline loops: CDR1 MNHEY, CDR2 SVGEGT. This CDR3 has 11 residues. The sample consisted of PBMCs from blood, taken 14 days before vaccination. The chain couples TRBV6-2 or TRBV6-3 to TRBJ1-2; the D gene is possibly TRBD1 (6 bases). The source is a man in his fifties or sixties who received an inactivated influenza vaccine. In DNA form, the CDR3 reads TGTGCCAGCAGTAAGGGGGATGGCTACACCTTC. It is translated as CASSKGDGYTF.